The 15 T cell receptor beta chains reported below all come from one sample, sequenced in a study of ipilimumab plus nivolumab after autologous stem cell transplantation. The method was immunoSEQ multiplex PCR; TCRdb's version includes in-frame clones alone and lacks a portion of them. The table shows 40,000 to 45,000 clones, with 85% to 95% occurring only once. Here the sequenced sample was PBMCs, taken in a trial of ipilimumab plus nivolumab as post-transplant consolidation. These receptors all stem from a male donor with multiple myeloma.

The chain uses TRBV10-3 and TRBJ2-7, with 10 bases lining up with TRBD1. From germline, CDR1 is ENHRY and CDR2 SYGVKD. The length of the CDR3 is 14 residues. Trimming cost V 8 bases and J 4 bases; bases outside gene matches: 8. For the CDR3, the DNA is TGTGCCATCGGGGCGACAGGGGGCGCTTACGAGCAGTACTTC. Translating it yields CAIGATGGAYEQYF.

This clone was recorded once. This chain connects TRBV6-1 to TRBJ1-1, with 7 nucleotides matching TRBD1. After removal of 5 bases from V and 4 bases from J, the junction contained 7 bases not matched to a gene. CDR1 and CDR2 (germline): MNHNS, SASEGT. CDR3 length equals 14 residues. Here the CDR3 reads CASSQDRSGTEAFF. CDR3 nucleotide sequence: TGTGCCAGCAGTCAGGACAGGTCGGGCACTGAAGCTTTCTTT.

The chain recombines TRBV18 with TRBJ1-5; D not resolved. V lost 3 bases and J 5 bases, leaving 14 bases between the germline ends. The CDR3 has 15 amino acids. CDR1 is KGHSH, CDR2 LQKENI, per germline. The CDR3 spells CASSPLGSQDQPQHF. DNA for the CDR3: TGTGCCAGCTCACCGCTGGGGTCTCAGGATCAGCCCCAGCATTTT. The variable domain in full, with the rest retrieved from reference TRBV18 and TRBJ1-5, is NAGVMQNPRHLVRRRGQEARLRCSPMKGHSHVYWYRQLPEEGLKFMVYLQKENIIDESGMPKERFSAEFPKEGPSILRIQQVVRGDSAAYFCASSPLGSQDQPQHFGDGTRLSIL.

The rearrangement links TRBV6-1 to TRBJ2-5, with D tentatively TRBD1 (5 bases). The CDR3 runs to 15 residues. V was shortened by 1 base and J by 1 base, with 10 bases between the two germline ends. Germline lookup yields CDR1 MNHNS and CDR2 SASEGT. DNA of the CDR3: TGTGCCAGCAGTGAAGTAGGGGCGCCCCAAGAGACCCAGTACTTC. This translates into CASSEVGAPQETQYF.

The chain uses TRBV11-2 and TRBJ2-1; 9 bases line up with TRBD2. Germline loops: CDR1 SGHAT, CDR2 FQNNGV. This CDR3 is 17 amino acids long. With 2 bases clipped from V and 3 bases from J, the junction kept 8 bases outside the gene matches. The CDR3 bases are TGTGCCAGCAGCTTACATCGGCGGGGGGGGAACTACAATGAGCAGTTCTTC. Its protein is CASSLHRRGGNYNEQFF.

The chain employs TRBV10-3 and TRBJ2-1; 7 bases match TRBD1. This CDR3 is 14 amino acids long. With 3 bases clipped from V and 10 bases from J, the junction kept 9 bases outside the gene matches. Germline V gene data show CDR1 as ENHRY and CDR2 as SYGVKD. CDR3 protein: CAISDGLRGLEQFF. The CDR3 region has the DNA TGTGCCATCAGTGACGGTTTGAGGGGGCTAGAGCAGTTCTTC.

CDR3 nucleotides: TGTGCCATCCTAGCGGGAGGAGATGAGCAGTACTTC. Translating gives CAILAGGDEQYF. This sequence joins TRBV10-3 and TRBJ2-7, with 11 bases that match TRBD2. The CDR3 is 12 residues long. V gave up 8 bases and J gave up 7 bases; unmatched junction bases: 4. Germline V gene sequence: CDR1 ENHRY, CDR2 SYGVKD.

The CDR3 protein is CASSWLPSSYNEQFF. The DNA for the CDR3 is TGTGCCAGCAGCTGGCTACCGAGCTCCTACAATGAGCAGTTCTTC. The chain joins TRBV7-3 to TRBJ2-1; D gene uncertain. V lost 4 bases and J 0 bases, leaving 10 bases between the germline ends. This CDR3 region has 15 residues. Per the germline V gene, CDR1 is SGHTA and CDR2 is FQGTGA.

The chain combines TRBV9 with TRBJ1-2; D gene unclear. The CDR3 spans 12 residues. CDR1 and CDR2 from the germline V gene are SGDLS and YYNGEE. V gave up 7 bases and J gave up 8 bases, with 15 bases separating them. The CDR3 DNA reads TGTGCCAGCGGACGACATGGCTGGGGCTACACCTTC. Translating gives CASGRHGWGYTF.

This chain links TRBV6-6 with TRBJ1-5; D gene unclear. V gave up 8 bases and J gave up 5 bases, with 13 bases separating them. This CDR3 region has 13 residues. Germline assignment: CDR1 MNHNY and CDR2 SVGAGI (reference sequence). CDR3 loop: CASSSWTDQPQHF. In nucleotides, the CDR3 is TGTGCCAGCTCCTCCTGGACGGATCAGCCCCAGCATTTT.

The CDR3 protein is CASTGGYGYTF. In DNA form, the CDR3 reads TGTGCCAGTACAGGGGGCTATGGCTACACCTTC. J is TRBJ1-2 and V is TRBV19; 7 nucleotides line up with TRBD1. The CDR3 spans 11 residues. Trimming took 7 bases from V and 4 from J; bases not matched to a gene: 0. The germline gives CDR1 LNHDA, CDR2 SQIVND (reference sequence).

This clone was detected a few times. This chain joins TRBV11-2 and TRBJ2-5; TRBD2 aligns across 13 bases. V gave up 4 bases and J gave up 5 bases; unmatched junction bases: 7. This CDR3 comprises 16 residues. CDR1 is SGHAT and CDR2 is FQNNGV in the germline V gene. The CDR3, as DNA: TGTGCCAGCAGCTCGAGACTAGCGGGGGGTCTCGAGACCCAGTACTTC. It yields the protein CASSSRLAGGLETQYF.

This clone was counted a few times. One end of the junction is discordant with germline, which a read error may explain. The V call is TRBV2, the J call TRBJ1-5; D possibly corresponds to TRBD1 (5 bases). Germline assignment: CDR1 SNHLY and CDR2 FYNNEI. The CDR3 runs to 14 residues. This CDR3 reads CASSEEQGNQPQHF. The CDR3 DNA follows: TGTGCCAGCAGCGAAGAACAGGGCAATCAGCCCCAGCATTTT.

This clone was detected a few times. The chain combines TRBV5-1 with TRBJ1-1; D not certain. This CDR3 contains 13 residues. CDR1 is SGHRS and CDR2 is YFSETQ in the germline V gene. Trimming took 0 bases from V and 5 from J, leaving 8 bases between them. CDR3 amino acids: CASSLERFTEAFF. In DNA, the CDR3 is TGCGCCAGCAGCTTGGAACGGTTTACTGAAGCTTTCTTT.

The CDR3 DNA reads TGTGCCAGCAGGGGGGGGACAGTGAACACCGGGGAGCTGTTTTTT. Protein sequence: CASRGGTVNTGELFF. The chain employs TRBV6-1 and TRBJ2-2; D tentatively fits TRBD1 or TRBD2 (7 bases each). Germline values: CDR1 MNHNS, CDR2 SASEGT. V lost 6 bases, J lost 1 base, and 12 bases lay in between. The CDR3 contains 15 residues.